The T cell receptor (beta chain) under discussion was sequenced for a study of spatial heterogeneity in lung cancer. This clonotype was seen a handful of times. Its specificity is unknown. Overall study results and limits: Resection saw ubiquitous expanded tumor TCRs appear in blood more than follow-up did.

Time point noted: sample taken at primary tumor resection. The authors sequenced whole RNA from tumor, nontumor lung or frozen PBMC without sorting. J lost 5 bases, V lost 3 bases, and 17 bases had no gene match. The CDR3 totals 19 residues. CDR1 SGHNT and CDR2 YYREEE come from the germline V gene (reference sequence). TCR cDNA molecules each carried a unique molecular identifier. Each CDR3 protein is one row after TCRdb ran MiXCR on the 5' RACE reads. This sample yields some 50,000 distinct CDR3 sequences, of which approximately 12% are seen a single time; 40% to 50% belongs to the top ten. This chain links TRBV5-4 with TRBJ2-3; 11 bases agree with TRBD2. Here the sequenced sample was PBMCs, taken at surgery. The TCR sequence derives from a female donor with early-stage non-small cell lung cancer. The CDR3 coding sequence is TGTGCCAGCAGCTCCCCCGGGACTAGCGGTCCCTCTGGGTTAGATACGCAGTATTTT. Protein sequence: CASSSPGTSGPSGLDTQYF.